This T cell receptor beta chain comes out of a study of blood T cell repertoires in COVID-19. Study summary: Samples taken during acute and convalescent COVID-19 were collected in the United States, Italy and Spain. From T cells, B-cell-depleted T cells, or PBMCs came the material, which was cDNA or gDNA.

Authors' methods: Reference gene primers were amplified, and this amplification served to estimate nucleated cell counts. Profiled with immunoSEQ multiplex PCR; TCRdb holds only in-frame clones, not every one. The D gene and trimming were derived from the DNA, and the V and J assignments and clone size from that table. The sample records 100,000 to 130,000 clones, about nine tenths being singletons. V gave up 2 bases and J gave up 5 bases; unmatched junction bases: 8. The CDR3 spans 15 residues. CDR1 is SGHNT and CDR2 is YYREEE in the germline V gene (reference sequence). This clonotype was sampled from a middle-aged man with active or convalescent COVID-19. The chain employs TRBV5-4 and TRBJ2-5; TRBD2 agrees at 8 bases. The sequencing input was peripheral blood. The CDR3 bases are TGTGCCAGCAGCTTTGGGGCGGGGGGAGGCGAGACCCAGTACTTC. As protein: CASSFGAGGGETQYF.